This T cell receptor (beta chain) was profiled in a study of OX40 agonist ivuxolimab in advanced cancers. Study-wide context: Patients undergoing dose escalation presented with hepatocellular carcinoma, melanoma, renal cell or head and neck cancer. A history of anti-PD-1, anti-PD-L1 or anti-CTLA-4 therapy was acceptable, and approximately 39% had some.

V shed 11 bases and J shed 7 bases, with 15 bases lying between them. In germline, CDR1 is MDHEN, CDR2 SYDVKM. This CDR3 is built from 13 residues. The method was immunoSEQ multiplex PCR; TCRdb's version includes in-frame clones alone and lacks a portion of them. This table has almost 70,000 clones, approximately 90% appearing once. Here the sequenced sample was CD4+ or CD8+ T cells sorted from blood, taken in a trial of the OX40 agonist ivuxolimab. This chain links TRBV28 with TRBJ1-6; D perhaps matches TRBD1 (6 bases). The receptor was derived from an adult with an advanced solid tumor such as melanoma, head and neck, liver or kidney cancer. The CDR3 DNA follows: TGTGCCTCGGGGGGCGCGATGAATTCACCCCTCCACTTT. Its protein product is CASGGAMNSPLHF.